The 3 T cell receptor beta chains reported below all come from one sample, sequenced in a study of T cells in Graves' hyperthyroidism and ophthalmopathy. From RNA transcripts, TCR beta CDR3 regions were amplified. TCR CDR3 regions were first amplified by RT-PCR with HTBI primers. MiXCR was run by TCRdb on the multiplex PCR reads, yielding one entry per CDR3 protein. There are hundreds of thousands of distinct CDR3 sequences in the sample; over 40% occur only once, and 7% to 7.5% lies in the top ten. The sample taken for sequencing was peripheral blood or thyroid tissue (not recorded which). Receptors were obtained from an adult man with Graves' disease, either hyperthyroidism or ophthalmopathy (not recorded which).

The genes are TRBV5-6 and TRBJ1-3; possible D gene TRBD1, 5 bases. Trimming shortened V by 2 bases and J by 0 bases, and 18 bases separated the two germline ends. Germline assignment: CDR1 SGHDT and CDR2 YYEEEE. The length of the CDR3 is 18 residues. CDR3 nucleotide sequence: TGTGCCAGCAGCTTAGCCAGGGATACTCACCGCTCTGGAAACACCATATATTTT. Residues: CASSLARDTHRSGNTIYF. The complete variable domain, with remaining parts taken from reference TRBV5-6 and TRBJ1-3, reads DAGVTQSPTHLIKTRGQQVTLRCSPKSGHDTVSWYQQALGQGPQFIFQYYEEEERQRGNFPDRFSGHQFPNYSSELNVNALLLGDSALYLCASSLARDTHRSGNTIYFGEGSWLTVV.

The rearrangement joins TRBV15 to TRBJ2-5, with 9 bases that match TRBD1. V gave up 3 bases and J gave up 5 bases; unmatched junction bases: 7. Germline CDR1 is LNHNV and CDR2 is YYDKDF (reference sequence). CDR3 size: 15 residues. The chain's CDR3 is CATSSRDRAAETQYF. CDR3 in DNA: TGTGCCACCAGCAGTCGGGACAGGGCGGCGGAGACCCAGTACTTC.

The sample holds a few counts of this clonotype. V gene TRBV7-4 combines with J gene TRBJ1-1; D is possibly TRBD1 (5 bases). The CDR3 contains 15 residues. V lost 5 bases, J lost 2 bases, and 15 bases lay in between. Germline values: CDR1 SGHVT, CDR2 SQSDAQ. The CDR3 nucleotides are TGTGCCAGCAGCCAAGGTGCGTGGGACAACACTGAAGCTTTCTTT. It translates to CASSQGAWDNTEAFF.